A single sample is the source of the 22 T cell receptor beta chains below, sequenced in a study of control samples from healthy donors and cancer patients. This table comes from immunoSEQ multiplex PCR, and its TCRdb copy is limited to in-frame clones, with some not included. The sample carries roughly 400,000 clones, 80% to 95% recorded once. The material sequenced was PBMCs. The receptors here all came from a man in his forties with head and neck cancer.

The chain combines TRBV9 with TRBJ2-5, with D maybe TRBD1 (6 bases). Germline assignment: CDR1 SGDLS and CDR2 YYNGEE. The V and J ends lost 3 bases and 0 bases respectively, with 15 bases between them. The CDR3 has 16 residues. The CDR3 here is CASSAQQGGYQETQYF. The DNA of the CDR3 is TGTGCCAGCAGCGCCCAACAGGGCGGGTACCAAGAGACCCAGTACTTC.

The chain has TRBV19 and TRBJ2-1; the match to TRBD2 covers 7 bases. Germline trimming cut 5 bases from V and 2 bases from J; bases unmatched to any gene: 12. CDR3 length: 17 residues. The germline CDR1 and CDR2 sequences are LNHDA and SQIVND (reference sequence). CDR3 in DNA: TGTGCCAGTAGTCCCCCCCCTGGACTAGGCGCCTACAATGAGCAGTTCTTC. Protein sequence: CASSPPPGLGAYNEQFF.

The chain combines TRBV24-1 with TRBJ2-7; D gene unclear. CDR3 size: 13 residues. The V gene's germline CDR1 is KGHDR and CDR2 SFDVKD. Trimming took 3 bases from V and 1 from J, leaving 6 bases between them. The CDR3 is CATSDTDSYEQYF. CDR3 coding DNA: TGTGCCACCAGTGATACGGATTCCTACGAGCAGTACTTC.

This chain connects TRBV7-3 to TRBJ2-1, with 11 bases fitting TRBD1. The germline CDR1 and CDR2 sequences are SGHTA and FQGTGA. The CDR3 loop spans 22 amino acids. Trimming cost V 0 bases and J 0 bases; bases outside gene matches: 16. The CDR3 sequence is CASSLTGRRTGGNLYSYNEQFF. CDR3 in DNA: TGTGCCAGCAGCTTAACAGGTCGGCGGACAGGGGGCAACTTATACTCCTACAATGAGCAGTTCTTC.

This clone was counted between two and nine times. This chain joins TRBV28 and TRBJ1-5, with a tentative D call TRBD1 (5 bases). This CDR3 spans 18 amino acids. V shed 6 bases and J shed 1 base, with 22 bases lying between them. The germline CDR1 and CDR2 sequences are MDHEN and SYDVKM. CDR3 sequence: CASSKRRDGSLSNQPQHF. The DNA of the CDR3 is TGTGCCAGCAGCAAACGCCGGGACGGCTCGCTCAGCAATCAGCCCCAGCATTTT.

V is TRBV19 and J is TRBJ1-1, with D maybe TRBD1 (6 bases). Trimming removed 5 bases from V and 5 bases from J, with 15 bases in between. The CDR3 is made up of 14 amino acids. Germline CDR1 is LNHDA and CDR2 is SQIVND (reference sequence). The CDR3 nucleotides read TGTGCCAGTAGTGCCCCGGGGGGCTGGACTGAAGCTTTCTTT. Translation: CASSAPGGWTEAFF.

V gene TRBV18 combines with J gene TRBJ2-7; D gene uncertain. V lost 0 bases to trimming and J lost 5 bases, with 8 bases between them. There are 13 residues in the CDR3. Germline-derived CDR1 and CDR2 are KGHSH and LQKENI. The CDR3 nucleotides are TGTGCCAGCTCACCACCGTCCCTTCACGAGCAGTACTTC. This sequence encodes CASSPPSLHEQYF.

Written as DNA, the CDR3 is TGCGCCAGCAGCCAAGAACGGCCGGGGACAGCGAACACCGGGGAGCTGTTTTTT. Its translation is CASSQERPGTANTGELFF. The J gene is TRBJ2-2, the V gene TRBV4-1, with 7 nucleotides matching TRBD1. With V trimmed by 0 bases and J by 0 bases, 7 bases remained unmatched. The CDR3 runs to 18 residues. CDR1 and CDR2 from the germline V gene are MGHRA and YSYEKL.

The chain employs TRBV12-3 or TRBV12-4 and TRBJ1-4, with no clear D. V lost 3 bases to trimming and J lost 8 bases, with 10 bases between them. The CDR3 length is 13 residues. The CDR3 protein is CASSFYPGEKLFF. CDR3 nucleotide sequence: TGTGCCAGCAGTTTTTATCCCGGGGAAAAACTGTTTTTT.

The CDR3 protein is CASSLEVGSGQYF. In nucleotides, the CDR3 is TGTGCCAGCAGCTTAGAAGTGGGGAGTGGGCAGTATTTT. The V call is TRBV7-2, the J call TRBJ2-3; D is possibly TRBD2 (5 bases). Germline-derived CDR1 and CDR2 are SGHTA and FQGNSA. Trimming removed 1 base from V and 11 bases from J, with 13 bases in between. This CDR3 has 13 amino acids.

The chain couples TRBV7-2 to TRBJ2-7, with D possibly being TRBD1 (6 bases). The ends were cut back, 3 bases at V and 6 bases at J, with 15 bases in the middle. The CDR3 is 14 amino acids. The V gene's germline CDR1 is SGHTA and CDR2 FQGNSA. The CDR3 protein is CASSLGPGDTEQYF. The CDR3 DNA is TGTGCCAGCAGCTTGGGCCCAGGGGACACCGAGCAGTACTTC.

The chain uses TRBV6-1 and TRBJ1-2, with D possibly matching TRBD1 (6 bases). Germline CDR1 is MNHNS and CDR2 is SASEGT. The V end lost 2 bases, the J end lost 2 bases, and 21 bases lay between the germline ends. The CDR3 has 18 amino acids. CDR3 in amino acids: CASSEFNGMEDSNYGYTF. CDR3 DNA sequence: TGTGCCAGCAGTGAATTTAACGGGATGGAGGACAGCAACTATGGCTACACCTTC.

This clone was seen once. V and J are TRBV6-1 and TRBJ1-1; D unclear. This CDR3 contains 14 residues. Germline V lookup: CDR1 MNHNS, CDR2 SASEGT. Between the trimmed V and J ends, which lost 3 bases and 4 bases, there was a span of 12 bases. The CDR3 DNA reads TGTGCCAGCAGTGAGGCGGGGAGGTTCACTGAAGCTTTCTTT. Translation: CASSEAGRFTEAFF.

The chain couples TRBV9 to TRBJ2-1; no definite D call. Per germline, CDR1 SGDLS and CDR2 YYNGEE. The V and J ends lost 0 bases and 8 bases respectively, with 3 bases between them. The CDR3 consists of 11 residues. CDR3 residues: CASSVGYEQFF. The CDR3 coding sequence is TGTGCCAGCAGCGTAGGTTATGAGCAGTTCTTC. The full variable domain, rest sourced from reference TRBV9 and TRBJ2-1, is DSGVTQTPKHLITATGQRVTLRCSPRSGDLSVYWYQQSLDQGLQFLIQYYNGEERAKGNILERFSAQQFPDLHSELNLSSLELGDSALYFCASSVGYEQFFGPGTRLTVL.

The rearrangement links TRBV3-1 (or the pseudogene TRBV3-2) to TRBJ1-2; possible D gene TRBD1, 5 bases. V shed 6 bases and J shed 7 bases, with 18 bases lying between them. Germline assignment: CDR1 LGHDT and CDR2 YNNKEL (reference sequence). There are 14 residues in the CDR3. The CDR3 sequence: CASSHRSGLRGYTF. CDR3 in DNA: TGTGCCAGCAGTCACAGGTCGGGGTTGCGTGGCTACACCTTC.

This clone showed up just once. This chain links TRBV6-2 or TRBV6-3 with TRBJ2-6; D gene uncertain. Looked up from germline, CDR1 is MNHEY and CDR2 is SVGEGT. The CDR3 extends over 15 amino acids. Trimming stripped 5 bases from V and 1 base from J, with 9 bases between. The DNA for the CDR3 is TGTGCCAGCAGTCCCACCCTTTCTGGGGCCAACGTCCTGACTTTC. It encodes CASSPTLSGANVLTF.

The genes are TRBV7-3 and TRBJ2-2; D is ambiguous. Per germline, CDR1 SGHTA and CDR2 FQGTGA. CDR3 length: 12 amino acids. The ends were cut back, 5 bases at V and 3 bases at J, with 4 bases in the middle. CDR3 residues: CASSHYTGELFF. The CDR3 coding sequence is TGTGCCAGCAGCCACTACACCGGGGAGCTGTTTTTT.

The chain is built from TRBV5-1 and TRBJ2-5; either TRBD1 or TRBD2 may fit D (6 bases each). Between the trimmed V and J ends, which lost 0 bases and 4 bases, there was a span of 13 bases. The CDR3 loop spans 15 amino acids. Germline assignment: CDR1 SGHRS and CDR2 YFSETQ. DNA for the CDR3: TGCGCCAGCAGCTTGGCGGGGGCTAGAGGAGAGACCCAGTACTTC. It yields the protein CASSLAGARGETQYF.

This chain connects TRBV27 to TRBJ2-5; D is ambiguous. Germline loops: CDR1 MNHEY, CDR2 SMNVEV (reference sequence). V was clipped by 1 base and J by 5 bases, with 23 bases between them. The CDR3 is 18 amino acids. The CDR3 nucleotides read TGTGCCAGCAGTTTATATTTGGGCACAGAACGCAAGGTTGAGACCCAGTACTTC. Amino acid sequence: CASSLYLGTERKVETQYF.

This sequence joins TRBV15 and TRBJ2-5, with TRBD2 identical over 10 bases. CDR1 is LNHNV and CDR2 is YYDKDF in the germline V gene (reference sequence). This CDR3 is built from 14 residues. V lost 6 bases, J lost 0 bases, and 1 base stayed unmatched. The CDR3 DNA is TGTGCCACCAGGCTAGCGGGGGACCAAGAGACCCAGTACTTC. Encoded protein: CATRLAGDQETQYF.

The chain recombines TRBV7-8 with TRBJ2-6; D perhaps matches TRBD2 (7 bases). Trimming cost V 5 bases and J 1 base, with 15 bases left between them. Germline lookup yields CDR1 SGHVS and CDR2 FQNEAQ. The length of the CDR3 is 17 residues. The DNA for the CDR3 is TGTGCCAGCAGCCAAAGGGGGGGTAGTTCTGGGGCCAACGTCCTGACTTTC. This gives the protein CASSQRGGSSGANVLTF. Full variable domain (missing parts from reference TRBV7-8 and TRBJ2-6): GAGVSQSPRYKVAKRGQDVALRCDPISGHVSLFWYQQALGQGPEFLTYFQNEAQLDKSGLPSDRFFAERPEGSVSTLKIQRTQQEDSAVYLCASSQRGGSSGANVLTFGAGSRLTVL.

V gene TRBV11-1 combines with J gene TRBJ2-2; 11 nucleotides agree with TRBD1. Germline values: CDR1 SGHAT, CDR2 FQDESV (reference sequence). Unmatched junction bases numbered 4, after V lost 5 bases and J lost 2 bases. The CDR3 runs to 16 residues. The CDR3 DNA is TGTGCCAGCAGCAAGCGGACAGGGGGCAACACCGGGGAGCTGTTTTTT. It translates to CASSKRTGGNTGELFF.